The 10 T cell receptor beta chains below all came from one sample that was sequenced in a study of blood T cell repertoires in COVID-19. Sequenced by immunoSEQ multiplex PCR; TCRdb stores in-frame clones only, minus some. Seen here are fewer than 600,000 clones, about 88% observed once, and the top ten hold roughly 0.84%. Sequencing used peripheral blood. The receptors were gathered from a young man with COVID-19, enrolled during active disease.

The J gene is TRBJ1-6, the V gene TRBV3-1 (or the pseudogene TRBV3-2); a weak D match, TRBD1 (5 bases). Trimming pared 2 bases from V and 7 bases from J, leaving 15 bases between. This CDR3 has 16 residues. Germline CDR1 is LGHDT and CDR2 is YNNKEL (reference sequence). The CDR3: CASSQIRTRGNSPLHF. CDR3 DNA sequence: TGTGCCAGCAGCCAAATCCGGACACGAGGCAATTCACCCCTCCACTTT.

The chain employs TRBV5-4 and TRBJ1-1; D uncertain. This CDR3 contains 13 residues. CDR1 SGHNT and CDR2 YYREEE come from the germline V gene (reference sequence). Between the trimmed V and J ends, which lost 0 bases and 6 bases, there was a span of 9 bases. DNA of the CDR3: TGTGCCAGCAGCTTGGGTGAGGGTGCTGAAGCTTTCTTT. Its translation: CASSLGEGAEAFF.

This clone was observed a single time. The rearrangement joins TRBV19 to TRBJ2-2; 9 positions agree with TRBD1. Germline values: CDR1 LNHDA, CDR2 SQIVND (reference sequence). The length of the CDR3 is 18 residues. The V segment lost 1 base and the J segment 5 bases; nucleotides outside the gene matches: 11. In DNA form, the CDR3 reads TGTGCCAGTAGTATAGGTTCGGCGGGACAGGGCGGGACCGGGGAGCTGTTTTTT. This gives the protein CASSIGSAGQGGTGELFF.

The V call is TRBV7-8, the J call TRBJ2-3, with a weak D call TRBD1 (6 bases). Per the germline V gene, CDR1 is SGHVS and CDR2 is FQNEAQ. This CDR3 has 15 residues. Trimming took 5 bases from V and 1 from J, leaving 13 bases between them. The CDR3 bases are TGTGCCAGCAGCACCGGGACACGGCGCACAGATACGCAGTATTTT. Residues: CASSTGTRRTDTQYF.

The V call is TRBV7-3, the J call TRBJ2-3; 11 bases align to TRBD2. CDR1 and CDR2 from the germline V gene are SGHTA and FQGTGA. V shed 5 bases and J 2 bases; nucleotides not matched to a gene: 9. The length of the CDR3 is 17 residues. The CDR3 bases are TGTGCCAGCAGCAGGGGAGTAGCGGGAGGGCCCACAGATACGCAGTATTTT. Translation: CASSRGVAGGPTDTQYF.

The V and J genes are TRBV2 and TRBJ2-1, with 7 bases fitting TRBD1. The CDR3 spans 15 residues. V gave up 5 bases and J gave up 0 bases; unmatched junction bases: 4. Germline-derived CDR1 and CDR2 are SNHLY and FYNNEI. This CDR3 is CASSSNRGSYNEQFF. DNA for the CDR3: TGTGCCAGCAGTTCGAACAGGGGCTCCTACAATGAGCAGTTCTTC.

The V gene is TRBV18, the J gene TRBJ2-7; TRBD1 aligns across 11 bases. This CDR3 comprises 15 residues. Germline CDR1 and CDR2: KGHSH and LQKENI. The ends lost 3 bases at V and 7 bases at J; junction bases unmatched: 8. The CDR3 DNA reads TGTGCCAGCTCACCCCGGGGACAGGGGGTTGTAGAGCAGTACTTC. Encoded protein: CASSPRGQGVVEQYF.

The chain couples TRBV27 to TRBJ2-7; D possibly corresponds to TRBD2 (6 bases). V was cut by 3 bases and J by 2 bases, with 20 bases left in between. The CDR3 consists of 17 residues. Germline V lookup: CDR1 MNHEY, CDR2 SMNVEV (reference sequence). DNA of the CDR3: TGTGCCAGCAGTTTTGGAGGGAGTTCTGGAGACGCCTACGAGCAGTACTTC. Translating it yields CASSFGGSSGDAYEQYF.

DNA for the CDR3: TGTGCCAGCAGCTTAGGGTGGACAGGGGGAACTGGCTACACCTTC. Its translation: CASSLGWTGGTGYTF. V usage is TRBV7-9 and J usage is TRBJ1-2; 10 positions agree with TRBD1. CDR1 and CDR2 (germline): SEHNR, FQNEAQ (reference sequence). The CDR3 has 15 residues. Trimming cost V 1 base and J 7 bases; bases outside gene matches: 6. The full variable domain, rest sourced from reference TRBV7-9 and TRBJ1-2, is DTGVSQNPRHKITKRGQNVTFRCDPISEHNRLYWYRQTLGQGPEFLTYFQNEAQLEKSRLLSDRFSAERPKGSFSTLEIQRTEQGDSAMYLCASSLGWTGGTGYTFGSGTRLTVV.

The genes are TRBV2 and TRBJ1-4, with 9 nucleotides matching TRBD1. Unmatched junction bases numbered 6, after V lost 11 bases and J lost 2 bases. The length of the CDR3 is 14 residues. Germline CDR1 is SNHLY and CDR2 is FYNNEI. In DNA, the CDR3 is TGTGCCGGACAGGGGACTCAGACTAATGAAAAACTGTTTTTT. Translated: CAGQGTQTNEKLFF.